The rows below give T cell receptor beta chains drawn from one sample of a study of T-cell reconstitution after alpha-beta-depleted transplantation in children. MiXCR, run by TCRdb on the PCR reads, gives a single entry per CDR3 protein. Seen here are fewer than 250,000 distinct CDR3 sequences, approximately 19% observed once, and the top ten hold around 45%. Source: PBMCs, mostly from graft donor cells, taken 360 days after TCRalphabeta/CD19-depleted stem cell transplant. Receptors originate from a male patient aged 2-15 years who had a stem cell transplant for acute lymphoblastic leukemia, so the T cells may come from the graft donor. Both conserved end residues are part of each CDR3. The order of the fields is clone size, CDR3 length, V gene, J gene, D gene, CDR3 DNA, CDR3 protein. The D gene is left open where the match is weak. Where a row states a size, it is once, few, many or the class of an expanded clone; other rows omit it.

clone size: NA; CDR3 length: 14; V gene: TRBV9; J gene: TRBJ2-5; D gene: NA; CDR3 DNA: TGTGCCAGCAGCGTGGGACCCGGCCCCGAGACCCAGTACTTC; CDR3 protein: CASSVGPGPETQYF
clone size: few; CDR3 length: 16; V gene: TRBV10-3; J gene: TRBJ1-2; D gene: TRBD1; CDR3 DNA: TGTGCCATCAGTGACCCTTGGACAGGGGCTAACTATGGCTACACCTTC; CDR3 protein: CAISDPWTGANYGYTF
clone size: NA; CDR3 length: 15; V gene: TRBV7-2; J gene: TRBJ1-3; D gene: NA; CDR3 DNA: TGTGCCAGCAGCCAGACTCGAGTTTCTGGAAACACCATATATTTT; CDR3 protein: CASSQTRVSGNTIYF
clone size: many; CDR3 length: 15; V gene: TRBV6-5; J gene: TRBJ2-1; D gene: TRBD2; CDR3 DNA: TGTGCCAGCAGTTACAGCGGGGGTACGTACAATGAGCAGTTCTTC; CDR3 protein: CASSYSGGTYNEQFF
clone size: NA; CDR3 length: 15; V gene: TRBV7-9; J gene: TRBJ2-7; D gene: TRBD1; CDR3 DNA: TGTGCCAGCAGCCCAGGGGACAGCCCGTGGGACGAGCAGTACTTC; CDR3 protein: CASSPGDSPWDEQYF
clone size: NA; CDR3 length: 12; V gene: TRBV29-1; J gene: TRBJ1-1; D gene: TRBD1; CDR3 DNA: TGCAGCGTTGGACAGGGGAACACTGAAGCTTTCTTT; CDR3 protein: CSVGQGNTEAFF
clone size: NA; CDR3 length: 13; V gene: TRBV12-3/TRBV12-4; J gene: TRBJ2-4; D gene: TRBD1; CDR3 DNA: TGTGCCAGCAGTCCACTCGACAGGGCCCTTCAGTACTTC; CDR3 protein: CASSPLDRALQYF
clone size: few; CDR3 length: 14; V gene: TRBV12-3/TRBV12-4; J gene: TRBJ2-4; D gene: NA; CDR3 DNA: TGTGCCAGCAGCCCAGGACACTTCAAAAACATTCAGTACTTC; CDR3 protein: CASSPGHFKNIQYF
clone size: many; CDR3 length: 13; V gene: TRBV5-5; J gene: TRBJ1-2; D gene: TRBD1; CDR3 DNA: TGTGCCAGCAGGGCCGGGACAGACCTTGGCTACACCTTC; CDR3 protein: CASRAGTDLGYTF
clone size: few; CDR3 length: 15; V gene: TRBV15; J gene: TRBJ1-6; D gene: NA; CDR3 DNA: TGTGCCACCAGAAAAACCCGGGGCCTGGAGTCACCCCTCCACTTT; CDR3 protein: CATRKTRGLESPLHF
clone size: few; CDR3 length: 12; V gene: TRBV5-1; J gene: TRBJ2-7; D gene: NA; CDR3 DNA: TGCGCCAGCGGCTCGACCCCGGGGGAGCAGTACTTC; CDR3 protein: CASGSTPGEQYF
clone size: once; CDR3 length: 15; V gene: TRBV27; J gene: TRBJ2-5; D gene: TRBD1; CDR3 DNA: TGTGCCAGCAGTTTATACCCGACAGGGGTAGAGACCCAGTACTTC; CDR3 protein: CASSLYPTGVETQYF
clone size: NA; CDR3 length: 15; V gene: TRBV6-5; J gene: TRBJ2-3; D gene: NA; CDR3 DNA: TGTGCCAGCAGTTACGGGGGGGCCATCACAGATACGCAGTATTTT; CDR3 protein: CASSYGGAITDTQYF
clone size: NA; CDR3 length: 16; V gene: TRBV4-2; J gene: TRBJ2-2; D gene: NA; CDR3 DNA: TGTGCCAGCAGCCAAGAAGTAGTTCTCGGCACCGGGGAGCTGTTTTTT; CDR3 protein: CASSQEVVLGTGELFF
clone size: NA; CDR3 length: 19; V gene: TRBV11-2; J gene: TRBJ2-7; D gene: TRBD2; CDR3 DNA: TGTGCCAGCAGCTCGGGACTAGCGGGGGGCTTGGGGAGCTCCTACGAGCAGTACTTC; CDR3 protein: CASSSGLAGGLGSSYEQYF